This entry lists 15 T cell receptor beta chains sequenced from one sample in a study of regulatory T cells in long-lasting Graves disease. The time point denotes: persistent/refractory GD, antithyroid drugs over 5 years with positive TRAb. The TCR library used RNA extracted from PBMCs. Investigators prepared the TCR beta libraries by applying iRepertoire HTBI primers and Arm-PCR of CDR3 regions. TCRdb ran MiXCR on the multiplex PCR reads and lists one entry per CDR3 protein. The table lists about 660,000 distinct CDR3 sequences, 25% to 30% of them singletons. Sequencing was performed on peripheral blood mononuclear cells (PBMCs), taken when the disease was refractory, from a patient treated with antithyroid drugs. The source of these receptors is a female donor with Graves disease.

This clonotype has just a few counts. The chain couples TRBV20-1 to TRBJ2-7; either TRBD1 or TRBD2 may fit D (5 bases each). The germline V gene has CDR1 DFQATT and CDR2 SNEGSKA (reference sequence). Trimming stripped 3 bases from V and 3 bases from J, with 12 bases between. The CDR3 totals 13 residues. The DNA of the CDR3 is TGCAGTGCTAGTGGGGACGCCTTCTACGAGCAGTACTTC. It is translated as CSASGDAFYEQYF.

The gene calls are TRBV5-1 and TRBJ1-1, with a weak D call TRBD1 (6 bases). Trimming took off 4 bases at V and 0 bases at J, with 13 bases between the two ends. Germline CDR1 and CDR2: SGHRS and YFSETQ. CDR3 length: 15 amino acids. In nucleotides, the CDR3 is TGCGCCAGCAGCATCATGACAGGAGTGAACACTGAAGCTTTCTTT. Translation: CASSIMTGVNTEAFF.

J is TRBJ1-2 and V is TRBV6-2 or TRBV6-3, with a weak D call TRBD1 (5 bases). This CDR3 region has 13 residues. V was shortened by 8 bases and J by 4 bases, with 14 bases between the two germline ends. Germline V lookup: CDR1 MNHEY, CDR2 SVGEGT. The CDR3, as DNA: TGTGCCAGCCGCGGCAGGGAAGGCTATGGCTACACCTTC. As protein: CASRGREGYGYTF.

This clonotype appeared once. The chain recombines TRBV6-2 or TRBV6-3 with TRBJ1-1; 9 bases map to TRBD1. Trimming took 8 bases from V and 4 from J; bases not matched to a gene: 14. The CDR3 runs 16 residues. Germline assignment: CDR1 MNHEY and CDR2 SVGEGT. CDR3 in amino acids: CASSPNPGQGSTEAFF. The CDR3 coding sequence is TGTGCCAGCTCACCGAACCCGGGACAGGGCTCCACTGAAGCTTTCTTT.

The chain's CDR3 is CASSIDRGLLYGYTF. The CDR3 coding sequence is TGTGCCAGTAGTATAGATCGGGGACTCCTATATGGCTACACCTTC. The chain combines TRBV19 with TRBJ1-2, with a possible D match to TRBD1 (5 bases). Trimming took off 0 bases at V and 5 bases at J, with 13 bases between the two ends. The CDR3 sequence is 15 residues long. Germline V gene lookup returns CDR1 LNHDA and CDR2 SQIVND (reference sequence).

This clonotype was seen a handful of times. V gene TRBV10-3 combines with J gene TRBJ1-2; D not certain. Trimming cost V 0 bases and J 2 bases, with 10 bases left between them. The CDR3 extends over 15 amino acids. Germline lookup yields CDR1 ENHRY and CDR2 SYGVKD. CDR3 loop: CAISESSEQNYGYTF. CDR3 nucleotide sequence: TGTGCCATCAGTGAGTCGTCGGAACAGAACTATGGCTACACCTTC.

The chain carries TRBV11-2 and TRBJ2-2, with TRBD2 matching 10 bases. J gave up 2 bases and V 5 bases, and 8 bases lay outside the gene matches. The germline gives CDR1 SGHAT, CDR2 FQNNGV. This CDR3 contains 17 residues. CDR3 bases: TGTGCCAGCAGCCCGGAAGGGACTAGCGTAAACACCGGGGAGCTGTTTTTT. Its protein product is CASSPEGTSVNTGELFF.

This clonotype was picked up a small number of times. The genes are TRBV2 and TRBJ1-1; possible D gene TRBD1, 6 bases. The CDR3 totals 14 residues. The V and J ends lost 1 base and 10 bases respectively, with 16 bases between them. Per the germline V gene, CDR1 is SNHLY and CDR2 is FYNNEI. The CDR3: CASSEDRVVPVAFF. In DNA form, the CDR3 reads TGTGCCAGCAGTGAAGACAGGGTAGTTCCTGTAGCTTTCTTT.

The rearrangement joins TRBV20-1 to TRBJ2-2; D might be TRBD1 (7 bases). Trimming removed 0 bases from V and 4 bases from J, with 15 bases in between. Per germline, CDR1 DFQATT and CDR2 SNEGSKA (reference sequence). The CDR3 spans 16 residues. CDR3 amino acids: CSARDPGGGPTGELFF. As DNA, the CDR3 is TGCAGTGCTAGAGATCCAGGGGGAGGTCCCACCGGGGAGCTGTTTTTT.

About this clonotype itself: A much bigger clone sits one base away, suggesting this may be a read error. The chain carries TRBV2 and TRBJ1-4; D uncertain. The CDR3 totals 13 residues. The germline V gene encodes CDR1 SNHLY and CDR2 FYNNEI. The CDR3 sequence is CASSERAPEELFF. The CDR3 bases are TGTGCCAGCAGTGAGCGGGCACCTGAAGAACTGTTTTTT.

This clonotype was seen more than once but under ten times. V gene TRBV7-8 combines with J gene TRBJ1-1; D remains ambiguous. Looked up from germline, CDR1 is SGHVS and CDR2 is FQNEAQ. The germline V and J ends were trimmed by 5 bases and 1 base, with 8 bases remaining between them. The CDR3 is made up of 13 amino acids. CDR3 region: CASSPWKNTEAFF. The CDR3 DNA sequence: TGTGCCAGCAGCCCCTGGAAGAACACTGAAGCTTTCTTT.

This chain uses TRBV28 with TRBJ2-3; maybe TRBD2 (6 bases). Between the trimmed V and J ends, which lost 5 bases and 2 bases, there was a span of 11 bases. CDR3 length equals 14 residues. Looked up from germline, CDR1 is MDHEN and CDR2 is SYDVKM. Here the CDR3 reads CASSLGGDTDTQYF. CDR3 DNA: TGTGCCAGCAGTCTCGGAGGGGACACAGATACGCAGTATTTT.

This clonotype occurred many times. The rearrangement uses TRBV7-8 and TRBJ1-1; tentatively, D is TRBD1 (5 bases). This CDR3 contains 12 residues. The V end lost 5 bases, the J end lost 11 bases, and 15 bases lay between the germline ends. Germline values: CDR1 SGHVS, CDR2 FQNEAQ. CDR3 nucleotides: TGTGCCAGCAGCCTCCAGGGTTTGGATGCTTTCTTT. Its protein product is CASSLQGLDAFF.

Notes on this clonotype: A much larger clonotype is one base distant, so this may be a read error. The gene calls are TRBV2 and TRBJ2-5, with TRBD2 as a possible D gene (5 bases). Germline V gene sequence: CDR1 SNHLY, CDR2 FYNNEI. The CDR3 loop spans 11 amino acids. Here the CDR3 reads CASKREETQCF. The CDR3, as DNA: TGTGCCAGCAAGAGGGAAGAGACCCAGTGCTTC.

This clonotype was counted many times. The rearrangement joins TRBV12-3 or TRBV12-4 to TRBJ1-5; possible D gene TRBD1, 5 bases. V was pared by 5 bases and J by 2 bases, with 16 bases between. This CDR3 contains 16 residues. The CDR3 DNA follows: TGTGCCAGCAGTACCCGGGGGGGGGACGGCAATCAGCCCCAGCATTTT. Protein: CASSTRGGDGNQPQHF.